The 29 T cell receptor beta chains in this list originate from one sample, sequenced in a study of OX40 agonist ivuxolimab in advanced cancers. Library creation used the immunoSEQ multiplex PCR assay. Sourced from immuneACCESS, this table was stored by TCRdb with only in-frame sequences that have V and J called. A share of the clones is absent; for the studies checked, an unresolved V gene accounts for under half, and the remainder has no known explanation. The sample table contains some 74,000 clones; only one count was recorded for less than 95% of them. 1% to 1.2% of the sample is in the top ten clones. Sequenced here: CD4+ or CD8+ T cells sorted from blood, sampled in a trial of the OX40 agonist ivuxolimab. The receptor source for this set is an adult with an advanced solid tumor such as melanoma, head and neck, liver or kidney cancer.

This sequence joins TRBV18 and TRBJ2-1; 13 bases line up with TRBD2. CDR1 and CDR2 (germline): KGHSH, LQKENI. The CDR3 covers 15 residues. Germline trimming cut 3 bases from V and 7 bases from J; bases unmatched to any gene: 3. In nucleotides, the CDR3 is TGTGCCAGCTCACCGAGGACTAGCGGGAGTAATGAGCAGTTCTTC. As protein: CASSPRTSGSNEQFF.

This clone was picked up one time. The chain carries TRBV7-8 and TRBJ1-2; D is ambiguous. The germline CDR1 and CDR2 sequences are SGHVS and FQNEAQ. Trimming removed 4 bases at V and 4 bases at J, with 10 bases between. The CDR3 is 13 amino acids. DNA of the CDR3: TGTGCCAGCAGCTCCGACGGGCCCTATGGCTACACCTTC. It yields the protein CASSSDGPYGYTF. Using reference TRBV7-8 and TRBJ1-2 for the parts outside the CDR3, the full variable domain is GAGVSQSPRYKVAKRGQDVALRCDPISGHVSLFWYQQALGQGPEFLTYFQNEAQLDKSGLPSDRFFAERPEGSVSTLKIQRTQQEDSAVYLCASSSDGPYGYTFGSGTRLTVV.

The rearrangement links TRBV30 to TRBJ1-1; 7 nucleotides align to TRBD1. Trimming at V came to 1 base and at J to 5 bases, leaving 4 bases not matched to a gene. This CDR3 has 13 amino acids. CDR1 GTSNPN and CDR2 SVGIG come from the germline V gene (reference sequence). The CDR3 is CAWSGQGQTEAFF. The CDR3 DNA reads TGTGCCTGGAGTGGACAGGGACAGACTGAAGCTTTCTTT.

The chain employs TRBV2 and TRBJ2-3; the D gene is possibly TRBD2 (6 bases). V was trimmed by 7 bases and J by 1 base, leaving 9 bases between them. Germline V lookup: CDR1 SNHLY, CDR2 FYNNEI. The CDR3 contains 13 residues. CDR3 sequence reads: CASIPGGTDTQYF. CDR3 sequence (DNA): TGTGCCAGCATTCCGGGAGGCACAGATACGCAGTATTTT. The full variable domain, completed using reference TRBV2 and TRBJ2-3, is EPEVTQTPSHQVTQMGQEVILRCVPISNHLYFYWYRQILGQKVEFLVSFYNNEISEKSEIFDDQFSVERPDGSNFTLKIRSTKLEDSAMYFCASIPGGTDTQYFGPGTRLTVL.

The gene calls are TRBV6-6 and TRBJ1-1, with a tentative D call TRBD1 (6 bases). The germline V and J ends were trimmed by 4 bases and 4 bases, with 10 bases remaining between them. Germline lookup yields CDR1 MNHNY and CDR2 SVGAGI (reference sequence). The CDR3 covers 13 residues. CDR3 protein: CASSSTGLTEAFF. The CDR3 DNA follows: TGTGCCAGCAGTTCAACAGGGCTCACTGAAGCTTTCTTT.

The chain is built from TRBV4-2 and TRBJ2-7, with 8 bases that match TRBD2. The ends lost 0 bases at V and 3 bases at J; junction bases unmatched: 7. Germline CDR1 is LGHNA and CDR2 is YNFKEQ. This CDR3 is 16 amino acids long. The CDR3 bases are TGTGCCAGCAGCCAAGAGGGTGCCGGGGGGGGCTACGAGCAGTACTTC. This translates into CASSQEGAGGGYEQYF.

The V call is TRBV4-1, the J call TRBJ2-5; D not certain. The ends were cut back, 3 bases at V and 5 bases at J, with 19 bases in the middle. The CDR3 sequence is 16 residues long. Germline loops: CDR1 MGHRA, CDR2 YSYEKL. CDR3 in DNA: TGCGCCAGCAGCCAGGCTTTGGCCCAAATCGGGGAGACCCAGTACTTC. Amino acids: CASSQALAQIGETQYF.

The CDR3 DNA sequence: TGTGCCAGCAGTTACGGGTGGAAGGACACTGAAGCTTTCTTT. Protein: CASSYGWKDTEAFF. J is TRBJ1-1 and V is TRBV6-5; no definite D call. V was clipped by 2 bases and J by 3 bases, with 10 bases between them. Germline lookup yields CDR1 MNHEY and CDR2 SVGAGI. This CDR3 spans 14 amino acids.

The V gene is TRBV2, the J gene TRBJ1-2; D not resolved. The CDR3 has 14 amino acids. Between the trimmed V and J ends, which lost 2 bases and 2 bases, there was a span of 9 bases. Germline assignment: CDR1 SNHLY and CDR2 FYNNEI. The CDR3 loop is CASSEKVGNYGYTF. The CDR3 DNA sequence: TGTGCCAGCAGTGAAAAAGTCGGAAACTATGGCTACACCTTC.

V is TRBV6-8 and J is TRBJ2-4, with D maybe TRBD2 (7 bases). Germline CDR1 MNHGY, CDR2 SAAAGT. Trimming pared 7 bases from V and 4 bases from J, leaving 14 bases between. This CDR3 comprises 14 residues. CDR3 nucleotides: TGTGCCAGCACCAAAGGGGGGGTAAAAAACATTCAGTACTTC. This encodes CASTKGGVKNIQYF.

The V call is TRBV29-1, the J call TRBJ1-3, with a tentative D call TRBD1 (5 bases). The CDR3 runs to 13 residues. The germline V and J ends were trimmed by 2 bases and 9 bases, with 14 bases remaining between them. Germline V gene data show CDR1 as SQVTM and CDR2 as ANQGSEA. The CDR3 loop reads CSVEIIGDGTIYF. The CDR3 DNA is TGCAGCGTTGAAATTATAGGGGATGGCACCATATATTTT.

This rearrangement joins TRBV30 to TRBJ1-1; 11 bases align to TRBD1. The CDR3 length is 13 residues. The germline gives CDR1 GTSNPN, CDR2 SVGIG (reference sequence). J lost 5 bases, V lost 4 bases, and 3 bases had no gene match. The DNA of the CDR3 is TGTGCCTGGATGGACAGGGGGCGAACTGAAGCTTTCTTT. This gives the protein CAWMDRGRTEAFF.

Here the CDR3 reads CASSLGLPPNEQYF. The DNA of the CDR3 is TGTGCCAGCAGCTTGGGGCTACCCCCAAACGAGCAGTACTTC. This sequence joins TRBV7-9 and TRBJ2-7; D possibly corresponds to TRBD1 (5 bases). Germline CDR1 is SEHNR and CDR2 is FQNEAQ (reference sequence). Trimming stripped 3 bases from V and 5 bases from J, with 14 bases between. The length of the CDR3 is 14 residues. The full variable domain, its missing parts supplied by reference TRBV7-9 and TRBJ2-7, is DTGVSQNPRHKITKRGQNVTFRCDPISEHNRLYWYRQTLGQGPEFLTYFQNEAQLEKSRLLSDRFSAERPKGSFSTLEIQRTEQGDSAMYLCASSLGLPPNEQYFGPGTRLTVT.

The chain uses TRBV10-1 and TRBJ2-3; TRBD2 aligns across 7 bases. Germline V gene lookup returns CDR1 WNHNN and CDR2 SYGVQD (reference sequence). V was clipped by 4 bases and J by 2 bases; unmatched bases: 3. This CDR3 has 14 amino acids. CDR3 loop: CASSAQRDTDTQYF. The CDR3 coding sequence is TGCGCCAGCAGTGCGCAGCGGGACACAGATACGCAGTATTTT.

This rearrangement joins TRBV2 to TRBJ2-7; 7 nucleotides agree with TRBD1. The CDR3 contains 14 residues. Losses at the gene ends were 7 bases for V and 4 bases for J; bases not matched to a gene: 10. CDR1 is SNHLY, CDR2 FYNNEI, per germline. The DNA of the CDR3 is TGTGCCAGCATCATAAAACAGGGGTTATACGAGCAGTACTTC. Translation: CASIIKQGLYEQYF.

The V and J genes are TRBV5-4 and TRBJ2-5, with D perhaps given as TRBD1 or TRBD2 (5 bases each). This CDR3 has 16 residues. V lost 0 bases to trimming and J lost 3 bases, with 15 bases between them. Germline CDR1 SGHNT, CDR2 YYREEE (reference sequence). CDR3 residues: CASSLGGAQIEETQYF. CDR3 in DNA: TGTGCCAGCAGCTTGGGAGGGGCGCAGATCGAAGAGACCCAGTACTTC.

This chain joins TRBV29-1 and TRBJ2-5; TRBD1 matches at 8 bases. The CDR3 sequence is 16 residues long. The germline V gene has CDR1 SQVTM and CDR2 ANQGSEA. Unmatched junction bases numbered 17, after V lost 6 bases and J lost 5 bases. The CDR3 sequence is CSVVRDRSQTGETQYF. The CDR3 coding sequence is TGCAGCGTCGTCCGGGACAGGTCTCAAACAGGGGAGACCCAGTACTTC.

The chain recombines TRBV10-3 with TRBJ1-3; no firm D call. The ends were cut back, 3 bases at V and 2 bases at J, with 17 bases in the middle. Germline V gene data show CDR1 as ENHRY and CDR2 as SYGVKD. The CDR3 is made up of 17 amino acids. CDR3 bases: TGTGCCATCAGTGAAGGCGGGTCGGGCAGACCTGGAAACACCATATATTTT. Residues: CAISEGGSGRPGNTIYF.

V usage is TRBV5-1 and J usage is TRBJ1-5; 8 bases align to TRBD1. The junction had 14 bases not matched to a gene; V was cut back by 0 bases and J by 0 bases. The CDR3 spans 20 residues. From germline, CDR1 is SGHRS and CDR2 YFSETQ. For the CDR3, the DNA is TGCGCCAGCAGCTTGGGTCCCGGACAGGGCAATTATTATAGCAATCAGCCCCAGCATTTT. This translates into CASSLGPGQGNYYSNQPQHF.

This chain uses TRBV7-2 with TRBJ1-2; 8 bases map to TRBD1. Germline V gene sequence: CDR1 SGHTA, CDR2 FQGNSA. Losses at the gene ends were 5 bases for V and 1 base for J; bases not matched to a gene: 9. CDR3 length: 16 amino acids. CDR3 residues: CASSAPRTGLNYGYTF. Written as DNA, the CDR3 is TGTGCCAGCAGCGCCCCACGGACAGGGCTTAACTATGGCTACACCTTC.

The chain combines TRBV2 with TRBJ2-7, with 11 positions matching TRBD2. The V gene's germline CDR1 is SNHLY and CDR2 FYNNEI. With V trimmed by 6 bases and J by 8 bases, 15 bases remained unmatched. The CDR3 consists of 16 residues. The CDR3 DNA sequence: TGTGCCAGCAGCAAAGGGGGACTAGCGGACTACGATAAGCAGTACTTC. Amino acid sequence: CASSKGGLADYDKQYF.

This chain uses TRBV10-3 with TRBJ2-1; 13 bases fit TRBD2. Unmatched junction bases numbered 1, after V lost 6 bases and J lost 5 bases. The CDR3 is 14 amino acids. Looked up from germline, CDR1 is ENHRY and CDR2 is SYGVKD. CDR3 amino acids: CAIRGLAGDNEQFF. In DNA, the CDR3 is TGTGCCATCAGAGGACTAGCGGGGGACAATGAGCAGTTCTTC.

The chain couples TRBV25-1 to TRBJ1-2; 7 bases line up with TRBD1. The CDR3 runs to 15 residues. Germline loops: CDR1 MGHDK, CDR2 SYGVNS. The J segment lost 8 bases and the V segment lost 1 base, leaving 10 bases of the junction unmatched. The chain's CDR3 is CASSESQGVERGYTF. The CDR3, as DNA: TGTGCCAGCAGTGAATCCCAGGGGGTAGAGCGCGGCTACACCTTC.

This sequence joins TRBV5-1 and TRBJ2-1, with 10 bases identical to TRBD2. The germline gives CDR1 SGHRS, CDR2 YFSETQ. The CDR3 loop spans 13 amino acids. The ends lost 5 bases at V and 8 bases at J; junction bases unmatched: 4. In DNA, the CDR3 is TGCGCCAGCAGGGCTAGCGGGAGTGATGAGCAGTTCTTC. Amino acid sequence: CASRASGSDEQFF.

V usage is TRBV19 and J usage is TRBJ1-4; TRBD1 might be the D (5 bases). The V and J ends lost 6 bases and 8 bases respectively, with 16 bases between them. The CDR3 is 14 amino acids. Germline V lookup: CDR1 LNHDA, CDR2 SQIVND (reference sequence). This CDR3 is CASRPGPRGEKLFF. CDR3 nucleotides: TGTGCCAGTAGACCGGGACCCCGGGGAGAAAAACTGTTTTTT.

The chain employs TRBV28 and TRBJ2-7; 7 bases line up with TRBD1. Germline V gene sequence: CDR1 MDHEN, CDR2 SYDVKM. The CDR3 contains 15 residues. J gave up 1 base and V 5 bases, and 8 bases lay outside the gene matches. The CDR3 region is CASSPGQRDSYEQYF. The CDR3, as DNA: TGTGCCAGCAGTCCGGGACAGCGAGATTCCTACGAGCAGTACTTC.

The V gene is TRBV9, the J gene TRBJ2-3, with a weak D call TRBD1 (5 bases). The CDR3 totals 15 residues. Germline V CDR1 and CDR2: SGDLS, YYNGEE. V was trimmed by 4 bases and J by 2 bases, leaving 14 bases between them. In DNA, the CDR3 is TGTGCCAGCAGCCGCCAGGGCCAGACCACAGATACGCAGTATTTT. Translating it yields CASSRQGQTTDTQYF.

This chain joins TRBV2 and TRBJ1-2, with D perhaps matching TRBD1 (6 bases). The ends were cut back, 6 bases at V and 10 bases at J, with 15 bases in the middle. Looked up from germline, CDR1 is SNHLY and CDR2 is FYNNEI. CDR3 size: 12 residues. The CDR3 sequence: CASSVWGRDYTF. DNA for the CDR3: TGTGCCAGCAGCGTCTGGGGGCGCGACTACACCTTC.

The chain links TRBV5-4 to TRBJ2-5; weak D call: TRBD2 (6 bases). The germline V gene encodes CDR1 SGHNT and CDR2 YYREEE (reference sequence). This CDR3 spans 15 amino acids. V lost 0 bases and J 5 bases, leaving 14 bases between the germline ends. As DNA, the CDR3 is TGTGCCAGCAGCTTGGAGGAGGGGCTCTGGGAGACCCAGTACTTC. Protein sequence: CASSLEEGLWETQYF.